Described below is a single T cell receptor beta chain sequence and its context. Its specificity is not known. The assay was immunoSEQ multiplex PCR, and TCRdb's table has in-frame clones only and misses some. The sample yields roughly 150,000 clones, over 85% seen once. The CDR3 consists of 16 residues. V shed 4 bases, J shed 6 bases, and the junction held 6 bases outside the gene matches. Germline lookup yields CDR1 SGHAT and CDR2 FQNNGV. The source of the sample is a study of cytomegalovirus exposure and HLA in healthy donors. Study at large: The roughly 130 validation repertoires used the same platform as the approximately 670 first-cohort repertoires (as reported by a later analysis). Broader study findings: Researchers counted around 180 TCR beta chains as cytomegalovirus-associated.

Sequences were obtained from PBMCs. J is TRBJ2-2 and V is TRBV11-2, with TRBD2 matching 12 bases. The clonotype originates from a woman aged 18 to 35 in good health and CMV-seropositive. The CDR3 loop is CASSYIRLAGAGELFF. DNA of the CDR3: TGTGCCAGCAGCTATATACGACTAGCGGGAGCCGGGGAGCTGTTTTTT. The whole variable domain, remainder taken from reference TRBV11-2 and TRBJ2-2, is EAGVAQSPRYKIIEKRQSVAFWCNPISGHATLYWYQQILGQGPKLLIQFQNNGVVDDSQLPKDRFSAERLKGVDSTLKIQPAKLEDSAVYLCASSYIRLAGAGELFFGEGSRLTVL.